One sample yielded the 32 T cell receptor beta chains listed below, sequenced in a study of blood T cell repertoires in COVID-19. Profiling relied on immunoSEQ multiplex PCR, and the TCRdb table lists in-frame clones only, not all of them. Of fewer than 150,000 clones in the sample, about 90% were seen once. Sequencing input: peripheral blood. The origin of the receptors is a man between 65 and 79 years old who had recovered from COVID-19.

This rearrangement joins TRBV6-1 to TRBJ1-5; 9 bases line up with TRBD1. V shed 5 bases, J shed 7 bases, and the junction held 3 bases outside the gene matches. The germline gives CDR1 MNHNS, CDR2 SASEGT. This CDR3 region has 13 residues. CDR3 DNA: TGTGCCAGCAGTTCGACAGGGGGACAGCCCCAGCATTTT. This translates into CASSSTGGQPQHF.

The rearrangement joins TRBV5-5 to TRBJ1-5; 8 bases map to TRBD1. CDR3 size: 16 residues. Germline V gives CDR1 SGHKS, CDR2 YYEKEE (reference sequence). Germline trimming cut 4 bases from V and 3 bases from J; bases unmatched to any gene: 9. CDR3 in DNA: TGTGCCAGCAGCCGCGAAGGACAGGGAATCAATCAGCCCCAGCATTTT. This translates into CASSREGQGINQPQHF.

The chain is built from TRBV27 and TRBJ1-3; 10 bases line up with TRBD1. With V trimmed by 4 bases and J by 8 bases, 20 bases remained unmatched. The CDR3 spans 19 residues. The germline V gene encodes CDR1 MNHEY and CDR2 SMNVEV (reference sequence). This chain's CDR3 is CASSSLHPNPTGGWDTIYF. The CDR3 nucleotides are TGTGCCAGCAGTTCACTACACCCTAATCCGACAGGGGGCTGGGACACCATATATTTT.

The V and J genes are TRBV7-9 and TRBJ2-1; 10 bases are shared with TRBD2. Looked up from germline, CDR1 is SEHNR and CDR2 is FQNEAQ (reference sequence). Trimming cost V 3 bases and J 9 bases; bases outside gene matches: 8. The CDR3 has 15 amino acids. The CDR3 sequence is CASSFVPSGGGEQFF. In DNA form, the CDR3 reads TGTGCCAGCAGCTTTGTTCCTAGCGGGGGAGGTGAGCAGTTCTTC.

This chain links TRBV11-2 with TRBJ2-1, with D uncertain. The CDR3 sequence is 12 residues long. V shed 6 bases and J shed 3 bases, with 6 bases lying between them. In germline, CDR1 is SGHAT, CDR2 FQNNGV. The DNA for the CDR3 is TGTGCCAGCAGTTCAATCTACAATGAGCAGTTCTTC. It is translated as CASSSIYNEQFF.

This chain links TRBV3-1 (or the pseudogene TRBV3-2) with TRBJ1-2, with a possible D match to TRBD1 (6 bases). Germline-derived CDR1 and CDR2 are LGHDT and YNNKEL (reference sequence). CDR3 size: 15 residues. Trimming removed 5 bases from V and 6 bases from J, with 19 bases in between. The CDR3, as DNA: TGTGCCAGCAGCTTCCGACGAGGCAGGGGACATGGCTACACCTTC. This encodes CASSFRRGRGHGYTF.

V and J are TRBV28 and TRBJ2-7; 10 nucleotides match TRBD1. The CDR3 is 15 residues long. J was trimmed by 4 bases and V by 6 bases; bases with no gene match: 9. Germline CDR1 is MDHEN and CDR2 is SYDVKM. This CDR3 reads CASRAPGQGKYEQYF. Here the CDR3 DNA reads TGTGCCAGCAGAGCACCGGGACAGGGGAAGTACGAGCAGTACTTC.

The V call is TRBV6-5, the J call TRBJ1-4; D may be TRBD1 (5 bases). V shed 5 bases and J shed 5 bases, with 15 bases lying between them. The CDR3 has 15 amino acids. Germline CDR1 MNHEY, CDR2 SVGAGI. In DNA, the CDR3 is TGTGCCAGCAGTCATCGGGACGGGAGAAATGAAAAACTGTTTTTT. As protein: CASSHRDGRNEKLFF.

This chain's CDR3 is CASSPGTGGSGNTIYF. DNA of the CDR3: TGTGCCAGCAGCCCCGGGACAGGGGGCTCTGGAAACACCATATATTTT. V and J are TRBV6-6 and TRBJ1-3; 11 bases match TRBD1. CDR1 and CDR2 (germline): MNHNY, SVGAGI (reference sequence). The CDR3 loop spans 16 amino acids. V was pared by 6 bases and J by 0 bases, with 4 bases of the junction left unmatched.

The chain recombines TRBV7-9 with TRBJ2-2, with 13 bases matching TRBD2. This CDR3 is 18 amino acids long. Trimming removed 0 bases from V and 5 bases from J; junction bases left unmatched: 6. Germline assignment: CDR1 SEHNR and CDR2 FQNEAQ (reference sequence). The DNA of the CDR3 is TGTGCCAGCAGCTTAGCTAGGGGACTAGCGGGGCCAACCGGGGAGCTGTTTTTT. Amino acid sequence: CASSLARGLAGPTGELFF.

The count of this clone is one. The CDR3 is CASSVEPTNYGYTF. CDR3 bases: TGTGCCAGCAGCGTAGAGCCAACTAACTATGGCTACACCTTC. The chain recombines TRBV9 with TRBJ1-2, with D hard to call. Germline loops: CDR1 SGDLS, CDR2 YYNGEE. This CDR3 is 14 amino acids long. V lost 0 bases and J 0 bases, leaving 6 bases between the germline ends.

This sequence joins TRBV9 and TRBJ2-1; a weak D match, TRBD2 (6 bases). The CDR3 loop spans 13 amino acids. From germline, CDR1 is SGDLS and CDR2 YYNGEE. Trimming took off 3 bases at V and 2 bases at J, with 6 bases between the two ends. CDR3 coding DNA: TGTGCCAGCAGCGGGGGGGCCTACAATGAGCAGTTCTTC. It translates to CASSGGAYNEQFF.

The chain employs TRBV6-1 and TRBJ1-2; D gene uncertain. Germline V gene lookup returns CDR1 MNHNS and CDR2 SASEGT. The CDR3 spans 15 residues. V gave up 0 bases and J gave up 2 bases, with 10 bases separating them. This chain's CDR3 is CASSEARVSNYGYTF. As DNA, the CDR3 is TGTGCCAGCAGTGAAGCCCGGGTATCAAACTATGGCTACACCTTC.

This chain joins TRBV4-2 and TRBJ2-1; 12 bases are shared with TRBD2. The germline V gene encodes CDR1 LGHNA and CDR2 YNFKEQ. The CDR3 covers 16 residues. The V segment lost 4 bases and the J segment 4 bases; nucleotides outside the gene matches: 5. Here the CDR3 reads CASSRLAGGRYNEQFF. CDR3 sequence (DNA): TGTGCCAGCAGCCGTCTAGCGGGGGGGCGTTACAATGAGCAGTTCTTC.

This chain joins TRBV20-1 and TRBJ1-2; D is unclear. Trimming pared 3 bases from V and 4 bases from J, leaving 15 bases between. Germline-derived CDR1 and CDR2 are DFQATT and SNEGSKA (reference sequence). CDR3 length equals 14 residues. CDR3 amino acids: CSASSPAQRYGYTF. The CDR3 DNA reads as TGCAGTGCTAGTTCGCCGGCCCAGCGCTATGGCTACACCTTC.

The rearrangement joins TRBV5-5 to TRBJ1-5; D unresolved. V was clipped by 1 base and J by 8 bases, with 28 bases between them. The CDR3 loop spans 19 amino acids. From germline, CDR1 is SGHKS and CDR2 YYEKEE (reference sequence). CDR3 nucleotide sequence: TGTGCCAGCAGCTTGTGGGCAGGCGTGCCGGTAGGCCTTACGGAGCCCCAGCATTTT. Translation: CASSLWAGVPVGLTEPQHF.

This chain links TRBV7-6 with TRBJ2-1; maybe TRBD2 (5 bases). V was pared by 5 bases and J by 0 bases, with 17 bases between. Germline V CDR1 and CDR2: SGHVS, FNYEAQ. The CDR3 loop spans 17 amino acids. CDR3 coding DNA: TGTGCCAGCAGCCAAACCCCTGGTGGGAGCTCCTACAATGAGCAGTTCTTC. It encodes CASSQTPGGSSYNEQFF.

This chain joins TRBV5-1 and TRBJ1-2; D remains unclear. This CDR3 contains 10 residues. Per the germline V gene, CDR1 is SGHRS and CDR2 is YFSETQ. The V end lost 5 bases, the J end lost 8 bases, and 7 bases lay between the germline ends. The CDR3: CASSSSGYTF. The CDR3 coding sequence is TGCGCCAGCAGTAGCTCGGGCTACACCTTC.

The rearrangement uses TRBV5-1 and TRBJ1-6; D remains ambiguous. Germline V CDR1 and CDR2: SGHRS, YFSETQ. Between the trimmed V and J ends, which lost 9 bases and 8 bases, there was a span of 18 bases. The CDR3 contains 14 residues. CDR3 bases: TGCGCCACTTCGGACCGGGGATCGGATTCACCCCTCCACTTT. Translated: CATSDRGSDSPLHF. The full variable domain, with the rest looked up from reference TRBV5-1 and TRBJ1-6, is KAGVTQTPRYLIKTRGQQVTLSCSPISGHRSVSWYQQTPGQGLQFLFEYFSETQRNKGNFPGRFSGRQFSNSRSEMNVSTLELGDSALYLCATSDRGSDSPLHFGNGTRLTVT.

The chain links TRBV5-1 to TRBJ2-5, with TRBD1 matching 7 bases. The germline CDR1 and CDR2 sequences are SGHRS and YFSETQ. V lost 4 bases to trimming and J lost 3 bases; unmatched junction nucleotides: 12. This CDR3 has 16 amino acids. In nucleotides, the CDR3 is TGCGCCAGCAGCCTCCAGACAGGGTTCTCGGAAGAGACCCAGTACTTC. Amino acids: CASSLQTGFSEETQYF.

The chain uses TRBV9 and TRBJ2-5; the D is unclear. The CDR3 extends over 15 amino acids. V was shortened by 0 bases and J by 0 bases, with 9 bases between the two germline ends. Germline V gene sequence: CDR1 SGDLS, CDR2 YYNGEE. This chain's CDR3 is CASSVDGRNQETQYF. The CDR3 DNA follows: TGTGCCAGCAGCGTAGACGGTCGAAACCAAGAGACCCAGTACTTC.

The chain couples TRBV5-1 to TRBJ2-6, with a possible D match to TRBD1 (6 bases). The germline V gene has CDR1 SGHRS and CDR2 YFSETQ. The CDR3 is 18 amino acids. Between the trimmed V and J ends, which lost 2 bases and 0 bases, there was a span of 15 bases. The CDR3 DNA reads TGCGCCAGCAGCTTACGTCAGGGGCGCTTCTCTGGGGCCAACGTCCTGACTTTC. It is translated as CASSLRQGRFSGANVLTF.

V usage is TRBV19 and J usage is TRBJ2-7, with 7 bases that match TRBD1. Germline-derived CDR1 and CDR2 are LNHDA and SQIVND (reference sequence). Germline trimming cut 10 bases from V and 4 bases from J; bases unmatched to any gene: 13. The CDR3 extends over 14 amino acids. CDR3 region: CATRTTGSFYEQYF. In DNA form, the CDR3 reads TGTGCCACCAGAACGACAGGGTCGTTTTACGAGCAGTACTTC.

The V gene is TRBV7-6, the J gene TRBJ2-7; weak D call: TRBD1 (9 bases). CDR1 is SGHVS, CDR2 FNYEAQ, per germline. V was clipped by 5 bases and J by 7 bases, with 21 bases between them. CDR3 length: 15 residues. The chain's CDR3 is CASSREGTGPDEQYF. The DNA for the CDR3 is TGTGCCAGCAGCCGGGAGGGGACAGGGCCAGATGAGCAGTACTTC.

The J gene is TRBJ2-7, the V gene TRBV9; D ambiguous. Trimming removed 0 bases at V and 2 bases at J, with 9 bases between. Germline lookup yields CDR1 SGDLS and CDR2 YYNGEE. This CDR3 has 14 residues. This CDR3 is CASSVGPTAYEQYF. The CDR3 DNA reads TGTGCCAGCAGCGTAGGTCCTACCGCCTACGAGCAGTACTTC.

The chain joins TRBV5-1 to TRBJ2-7, with 9 positions matching TRBD1. Germline V gives CDR1 SGHRS, CDR2 YFSETQ. The CDR3 has 14 amino acids. J gave up 3 bases and V 4 bases, and 5 bases lay outside the gene matches. The CDR3 DNA sequence: TGCGCCAGCAGCGGGACGACAGGGGGCTACGAGCAGTACTTC. Translating it yields CASSGTTGGYEQYF.

The J gene is TRBJ1-3, the V gene TRBV29-1; no firm D call. The CDR3 sequence is 12 residues long. V lost 4 bases to trimming and J lost 4 bases, with 8 bases between them. The V gene's germline CDR1 is SQVTM and CDR2 ANQGSEA. The CDR3 DNA reads as TGCAGCGTTGCCCCTACCGGAAACACCATATATTTT. Amino acid sequence: CSVAPTGNTIYF. The full variable domain, rest sourced from reference TRBV29-1 and TRBJ1-3, is SAVISQKPSRDICQRGTSLTIQCQVDSQVTMMFWYRQQPGQSLTLIATANQGSEATYESGFVIDKFPISRPNLTFSTLTVSNMSPEDSSIYLCSVAPTGNTIYFGEGSWLTVV.

This clone was seen only once. The genes are TRBV28 and TRBJ1-6, with 8 bases identical to TRBD1. The CDR3 is made up of 14 amino acids. The V segment lost 10 bases and the J segment 0 bases; nucleotides outside the gene matches: 2. CDR1 MDHEN and CDR2 SYDVKM come from the germline V gene. DNA of the CDR3: TGTGCCACCGACAGGGGCTCCTATAATTCACCCCTCCACTTT. This sequence encodes CATDRGSYNSPLHF.

This rearrangement joins TRBV6-5 to TRBJ2-7; tentatively, D is TRBD1 (5 bases). The CDR3 length is 14 residues. The germline V gene has CDR1 MNHEY and CDR2 SVGAGI. The V and J ends lost 2 bases and 3 bases respectively, with 11 bases between them. As DNA, the CDR3 is TGTGCCAGCAGTTACGTCGGACATTACTACGAGCAGTACTTC. Translated: CASSYVGHYYEQYF.

CDR3 residues: CASAGLPRNEQFF. The CDR3 DNA sequence: TGTGCCAGCGCGGGTCTCCCACGGAATGAGCAGTTCTTC. This rearrangement joins TRBV9 to TRBJ2-1, with D perhaps TRBD2 (5 bases). The CDR3 is 13 residues long. V lost 7 bases and J lost 7, with 15 bases in between. The germline V gene encodes CDR1 SGDLS and CDR2 YYNGEE.

The rearrangement joins TRBV18 to TRBJ1-1; TRBD1 agrees at 8 bases. Germline V lookup: CDR1 KGHSH, CDR2 LQKENI. V dropped 6 bases and J dropped 3; count of bases not matched to a gene: 15. The CDR3 length is 17 residues. This CDR3 is CASSRNRIMTGDTEAFF. CDR3 DNA sequence: TGTGCCAGCTCCCGAAATCGCATAATGACAGGGGACACTGAAGCTTTCTTT.

V and J are TRBV5-6 and TRBJ2-4; 8 bases agree with TRBD1. Germline loops: CDR1 SGHDT, CDR2 YYEEEE. V trimming: 4 bases; J trimming: 1 base; junction bases outside the gene matches: 10. The CDR3 length is 17 residues. The CDR3 DNA follows: TGTGCCAGCAGCCAGCGGACAGGGCGCAATGCCAAAAACATTCAGTACTTC. This sequence encodes CASSQRTGRNAKNIQYF.